A single sample is the source of the 23 T cell receptor beta chains below, sequenced in a study of CD8+CD57+ T cells in acquired aplastic anemia. Profiles of TCR beta VDJ and CDR3 were generated from a genomic DNA template. TCRdb ran MiXCR on the reads and lists one entry per CDR3 protein. The sample records 400,000 to 500,000 distinct CDR3 sequences, approximately 70% being singletons. The sample consisted of sorted CD4+, CD8+, or CD8+CD57+ T cells (not recorded which) from PBMCs. The receptors were sampled from a human donor in good health, serving as a control.

This clonotype was seen many times. V is TRBV9 and J is TRBJ1-3, with 7 bases lining up with TRBD1. The germline V gene has CDR1 SGDLS and CDR2 YYNGEE. The CDR3 loop spans 16 amino acids. J was trimmed by 1 base and V by 3 bases; bases with no gene match: 7. Here the CDR3 reads CASSASMGQSGNTIYF. CDR3 sequence (DNA): TGTGCCAGCAGCGCATCAATGGGACAGTCTGGAAACACCATATATTTT.

This clonotype appeared many times. The chain employs TRBV7-2 and TRBJ1-1; D is undetermined. This CDR3 has 14 residues. The V end was cut by 3 bases, the J end by 9 bases, with 17 bases between. Germline V gene sequence: CDR1 SGHTA, CDR2 FQGNSA. This CDR3 is CASSLVDSVTQAFF. CDR3 nucleotide sequence: TGTGCCAGCAGCTTGGTGGACTCAGTAACGCAAGCTTTCTTT.

To note about this clonotype: Lacking the conserved final phenylalanine or tryptophan, this CDR3 likely reflects a read error. The DNA is omitted, as the CDR3 cannot be located on it reliably, and the CDR3 follows TCRdb's listing. The chain combines TRBV12-3 or TRBV12-4 with TRBJ1-6. Inclusive of both ends, the CDR3 amounts to 8 amino acids. The CDR3 region is CASSPHRS.

This clonotype was detected only once. The chain links TRBV12-3 or TRBV12-4 to TRBJ2-7; D ambiguous. CDR3 length: 14 amino acids. Trimming shortened V by 6 bases and J by 2 bases, and 14 bases separated the two germline ends. CDR3: CASSPPGPPYEQYF. The CDR3 DNA reads TGTGCCAGCAGCCCCCCCGGGCCCCCCTACGAGCAGTACTTC.

The chain links TRBV10-3 to TRBJ1-3; D not resolved. Between the trimmed V and J ends, which lost 0 bases and 14 bases, there was a span of 11 bases. CDR3 length: 12 residues. CDR1 is ENHRY, CDR2 SYGVKD, per germline. The CDR3 coding sequence is TGTGCCATCAGTGAGTCACCGGGAACCGTATATTTT. Protein product: CAISESPGTVYF.

The V call is TRBV11-2, the J call TRBJ1-5, with TRBD1 as a possible D gene (5 bases). Between the trimmed V and J ends, which lost 5 bases and 5 bases, there was a span of 16 bases. Germline CDR1 reads SGHAT; CDR2 reads FQNNGV. The CDR3 loop spans 15 amino acids. CDR3: CASSVASGADQPQHF. Written as DNA, the CDR3 is TGTGCCAGCAGCGTAGCTAGCGGGGCCGATCAGCCCCAGCATTTT. Looking up the rest from reference TRBV11-2 and TRBJ1-5 gives the full variable domain: EAGVAQSPRYKIIEKRQSVAFWCNPISGHATLYWYQQILGQGPKLLIQFQNNGVVDDSQLPKDRFSAERLKGVDSTLKIQPAKLEDSAVYLCASSVASGADQPQHFGDGTRLSIL.

This chain joins TRBV10-3 and TRBJ2-5; 7 positions agree with TRBD2. CDR1 ENHRY and CDR2 SYGVKD come from the germline V gene. This CDR3 region has 12 residues. V shed 8 bases and J 7 bases; nucleotides not matched to a gene: 7. The CDR3 bases are TGTGCCATCGGGGGGGAGGGAGGGACCCAGTACTTC. It codes for CAIGGEGGTQYF.

The chain joins TRBV29-1 to TRBJ2-1, with D unresolved. Germline V gene sequence: CDR1 SQVTM, CDR2 ANQGSEA. The CDR3 totals 11 residues. V was cut by 3 bases and J by 7 bases, with 7 bases left in between. CDR3 sequence: CSVDSRNEQFF. CDR3 DNA sequence: TGCAGCGTTGATTCCAGAAATGAGCAGTTCTTC.

The chain has TRBV6-2 or TRBV6-3 and TRBJ1-2, with 7 bases lining up with TRBD1. This CDR3 is built from 18 residues. Germline values: CDR1 MNHEY, CDR2 SVGEGT. V lost 2 bases, J lost 6 bases, and 18 bases stayed unmatched. The CDR3 sequence is CASSYASRGSGGSDGYTF. The CDR3, as DNA: TGTGCCAGCAGTTACGCTTCGCGGGGGTCAGGGGGGTCTGATGGCTACACCTTC.

The rearrangement links TRBV5-1 to TRBJ2-5, with D unclear. Per germline, CDR1 SGHRS and CDR2 YFSETQ. This CDR3 is 18 amino acids long. The ends were cut back, 2 bases at V and 1 base at J, with 21 bases in the middle. In DNA, the CDR3 is TGCGCCAGCAGCTTTCGGCACGGCGATACGGGCCGCCAAGAGACCCAGTACTTC. Translation: CASSFRHGDTGRQETQYF.

The genes are TRBV3-1 and TRBJ2-3; maybe TRBD2 (6 bases). CDR1 and CDR2 from the germline V gene are LGHDT and YNNKEL (reference sequence). V was clipped by 2 bases and J by 3 bases, with 24 bases between them. The CDR3 extends over 19 amino acids. This CDR3 is CASSQTDAATSSFTDTQYF. CDR3 nucleotides: TGTGCCAGCAGCCAAACCGACGCCGCAACTAGCTCTTTTACAGATACGCAGTATTTT.

As regards this clonotype: A read error may produce the germline difference seen at one junction end. V is TRBV15 and J is TRBJ2-2; 7 nucleotides agree with TRBD2. CDR3 size: 15 residues. Germline CDR1 LNHNV, CDR2 YYDKDF (reference sequence). CDR3 sequence reads: CASSQRAGNTGEQFF. CDR3 coding DNA: TGTGCCAGCAGCCAACGAGCGGGGAACACCGGGGAGCAGTTTTTT.

The chain uses TRBV10-3 and TRBJ2-7; D tentatively fits TRBD1 or TRBD2 (5 bases each). From germline, CDR1 is ENHRY and CDR2 SYGVKD. The CDR3 sequence is 13 residues long. The CDR3 DNA reads TGTGCGATCGGGGCGGGCAGTGTGGGCGAGCAGTACTTC. Residues: CAIGAGSVGEQYF.

A remark on this clonotype: This could be a read error, since a much larger clone is one nucleotide away. The rearrangement links TRBV19 to TRBJ1-1; TRBD1 matches 9 bases. There are 15 residues in the CDR3. Germline V gene lookup returns CDR1 LNHDA and CDR2 SQIVND (reference sequence). As DNA, the CDR3 is TGTGCCGGTAGTACGCTTGGGACAGGGTTGGCTGAAGCTTTCTTT. Translating it yields CAGSTLGTGLAEAFF.

Comments on this clonotype: Compared with germline, one end of the junction differs, possibly owing to a read error. The J gene is TRBJ2-7, the V gene TRBV5-4; 9 bases agree with TRBD2. The germline V gene encodes CDR1 SGHNT and CDR2 YYREEE (reference sequence). The CDR3 is 12 amino acids. CDR3 sequence: CASSKLAGEQYF. CDR3 nucleotide sequence: TGCGCCAGCAGCAAGCTAGCGGGGGAGCAGTACTTC.

V gene TRBV20-1 combines with J gene TRBJ1-2, with D tentatively TRBD1 (5 bases). The CDR3 totals 15 residues. The V end lost 6 bases, the J end lost 5 bases, and 22 bases lay between the germline ends. CDR1 is DFQATT, CDR2 SNEGSKA, per germline (reference sequence). Here the CDR3 DNA reads TGCAGTGCCACAACAAGCCTTAGGGGAGGATATGGCTACACCTTC. Its protein product is CSATTSLRGGYGYTF.

A note on this clonotype: Sequence at one end of the junction differs from germline and may be a read error. The rearrangement links TRBV7-2 to TRBJ1-1; no clear D gene. Germline V lookup: CDR1 SGHTA, CDR2 FQGNSA. The CDR3 loop spans 13 amino acids. The CDR3 protein is CASRSSASTTEAF. The DNA for the CDR3 is TGTGCCAGCAGGTCCTCGGCGAGCACGACTGAAGCTTTT.

This clonotype was seen many times. Here the CDR3 DNA reads TGTGCCACCAGCAGAGGGCGGGACGGGGCCTACGAGCAGTACTTC. Amino acid sequence: CATSRGRDGAYEQYF. This rearrangement joins TRBV15 to TRBJ2-7, with a weak D call TRBD2 (6 bases). This CDR3 contains 15 residues. V shed 1 base and J shed 2 bases, with 12 bases lying between them. Per the germline V gene, CDR1 is LNHNV and CDR2 is YYDKDF (reference sequence). The complete variable domain, with remaining parts taken from reference TRBV15 and TRBJ2-7, reads DAMVIQNPRYQVTQFGKPVTLSCSQTLNHNVMYWYQQKSSQAPKLLFHYYDKDFNNEADTPDNFQSRRPNTSFCFLDIRSPGLGDTAMYLCATSRGRDGAYEQYFGPGTRLTVT.

The table lists this clonotype with a few counts. This chain uses TRBV19 with TRBJ1-4; D is unresolved. The ends were cut back, 5 bases at V and 3 bases at J, with 7 bases in the middle. Germline V gene sequence: CDR1 LNHDA, CDR2 SQIVND (reference sequence). This CDR3 comprises 13 residues. The CDR3: CASSPGANEKLFF. CDR3 bases: TGTGCCAGTAGTCCGGGAGCTAATGAAAAACTGTTTTTT.

This clonotype was seen ten or more times. The V gene is TRBV30, the J gene TRBJ1-1, with D perhaps matching TRBD1 (5 bases). Germline V gene data show CDR1 as GTSNPN and CDR2 as SVGIG (reference sequence). V was cut by 7 bases and J by 3 bases, with 9 bases left in between. The CDR3 has 11 residues. CDR3 protein: CALQVDTEAFF. The CDR3, as DNA: TGTGCCTTACAGGTTGACACTGAAGCTTTCTTT. Full variable domain (remainder filled in from reference TRBV30 and TRBJ1-1): SQTIHQWPATLVQPVGSPLSLECTVEGTSNPNLYWYRQAAGRGLQLLFYSVGIGQISSEVPQNLSASRPQDRQFILSSKKLLLSDSGFYLCALQVDTEAFFGQGTRLTVV.

This clonotype turned up a few times. The rearrangement joins TRBV9 to TRBJ1-5; D perhaps matches TRBD1 (6 bases). The CDR3 sequence is 15 residues long. Deletions cut 0 bases from V and 2 bases from J, with 9 bases between. CDR1 SGDLS and CDR2 YYNGEE come from the germline V gene. The CDR3 loop reads CASSVAGGGNQPQHF. The DNA of the CDR3 is TGTGCCAGCAGCGTAGCGGGGGGCGGCAATCAGCCCCAGCATTTT.

This clonotype was detected many times. The V and J genes are TRBV25-1 and TRBJ2-7; possible D gene TRBD1, 6 bases. The CDR3 spans 17 residues. Germline V CDR1 and CDR2: MGHDK, SYGVNS. V was trimmed by 1 base and J by 1 base, leaving 17 bases between them. CDR3 nucleotides: TGTGCCAGCAGTGAATCTGGGGGCAGTGGACTTTCCTACGAGCAGTACTTC. This sequence encodes CASSESGGSGLSYEQYF.

The chain is built from TRBV2 and TRBJ1-1; D gene ambiguous. Trimming stripped 4 bases from V and 0 bases from J, with 6 bases between. Germline assignment: CDR1 SNHLY and CDR2 FYNNEI. CDR3 length equals 13 residues. CDR3 nucleotides: TGTGCCAGCAGTGGACCGTTGAACACTGAAGCTTTCTTT. Its protein is CASSGPLNTEAFF.